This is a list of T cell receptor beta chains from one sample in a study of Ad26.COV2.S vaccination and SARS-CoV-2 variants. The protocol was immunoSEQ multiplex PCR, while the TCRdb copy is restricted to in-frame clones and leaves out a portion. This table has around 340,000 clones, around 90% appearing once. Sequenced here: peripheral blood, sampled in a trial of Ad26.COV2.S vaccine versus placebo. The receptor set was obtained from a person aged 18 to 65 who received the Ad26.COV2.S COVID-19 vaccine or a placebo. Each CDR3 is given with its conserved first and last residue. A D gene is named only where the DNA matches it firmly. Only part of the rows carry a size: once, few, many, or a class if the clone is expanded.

DNA: TGTGCCAGCAGCTTTGAGGCTCAAGAGACCCAGTACTTC
CDR3: CASSFEAQETQYF
V: TRBV7-3
D: NA
length: 13
J: TRBJ2-5
size: NA

DNA: TGTGCCAGCAGTTCGCCCAGCGGCTCCTACGAGCAGTACTTC
CDR3: CASSSPSGSYEQYF
V: TRBV6-5
D: NA
length: 14
J: TRBJ2-7
size: NA

DNA: TGTGCCAGCAGTTCCGGACAGGGCAATCAGCCCCAGCATTTT
CDR3: CASSSGQGNQPQHF
V: TRBV27
D: TRBD1
length: 14
J: TRBJ1-5
size: NA

DNA: TGCGCCAGCAGCCTTTGGGGCGAGACCCAGTACTTC
CDR3: CASSLWGETQYF
V: TRBV5-1
D: NA
length: 12
J: TRBJ2-5
size: NA

DNA: TGCAGCGCCGAGGGGGGAATGAACACTGAAGCTTTCTTT
CDR3: CSAEGGMNTEAFF
V: TRBV29-1
D: NA
length: 13
J: TRBJ1-1
size: NA

DNA: TGTGCCAGTAGTATACCGACACTATCTGGAAACACCATATATTTT
CDR3: CASSIPTLSGNTIYF
V: TRBV19
D: NA
length: 15
J: TRBJ1-3
size: NA

DNA: TGTGCCATCAGTTCTTGGGGCTCTAACGAGCAGTACTTC
CDR3: CAISSWGSNEQYF
V: TRBV10-3
D: NA
length: 13
J: TRBJ2-7
size: NA

DNA: TGTGCCAGCAGCTCCCTGTGGGTGGGCGAGCCGATTCAGTACTTC
CDR3: CASSSLWVGEPIQYF
V: TRBV7-9
D: NA
length: 15
J: TRBJ2-4
size: NA

DNA: TGTGCCAGCAGCTCCGCCCGGGGGGAGGGAGTCGGTGAAGCTTTCTTT
CDR3: CASSSARGEGVGEAFF
V: TRBV5-4
D: NA
length: 16
J: TRBJ1-1
size: NA

DNA: TGCGCCAGCAGCCAAGACCGGACGGGTACCTACGAGCAGTACTTC
CDR3: CASSQDRTGTYEQYF
V: TRBV4-3
D: NA
length: 15
J: TRBJ2-7
size: NA

DNA: TGTGCCAGCAGGGCCGGGACAGGGACCTACGAGCAGTACTTC
CDR3: CASRAGTGTYEQYF
V: TRBV28
D: TRBD1
length: 14
J: TRBJ2-7
size: NA

DNA: TGTGCCAGCAGACACGGCGCCGGGTTCCCGAATTCACCCCTCCACTTT
CDR3: CASRHGAGFPNSPLHF
V: TRBV5-6
D: NA
length: 16
J: TRBJ1-6
size: once

DNA: TGTGCCAGCAGCCTTTCGGGGGGTAAAGTTGACTATGGCTACACCTTC
CDR3: CASSLSGGKVDYGYTF
V: TRBV5-4
D: NA
length: 16
J: TRBJ1-2
size: NA

DNA: TGTGCCAGCAGCTTGGTGACGGGGGGGAGTGAGCAGTTCTTC
CDR3: CASSLVTGGSEQFF
V: TRBV5-6
D: TRBD2
length: 14
J: TRBJ2-1
size: NA

DNA: TGTGCCAGCTCACCAGGAGGGAAAAATGGCTACACCTTC
CDR3: CASSPGGKNGYTF
V: TRBV18
D: NA
length: 13
J: TRBJ1-2
size: NA

DNA: TGCGCCAGCAGCTCCGGACTAGCGGGGGGCGGGGTGGCCAAAAACATTCAGTACTTC
CDR3: CASSSGLAGGGVAKNIQYF
V: TRBV5-1
D: TRBD2
length: 19
J: TRBJ2-4
size: NA

DNA: TGTGCCAGCAGTTTAACGGGGCAGGGTGGGGTTGAAGCTTTCTTT
CDR3: CASSLTGQGGVEAFF
V: TRBV28
D: NA
length: 15
J: TRBJ1-1
size: NA

DNA: TGTGCCAGCAGCCACAGGGGTGGTGACACTGAAGCTTTCTTT
CDR3: CASSHRGGDTEAFF
V: TRBV5-6
D: TRBD1
length: 14
J: TRBJ1-1
size: NA

DNA: TGTGCCAGCAGCACTGGGGACAGGATCACCGGGGAGCTGTTTTTT
CDR3: CASSTGDRITGELFF
V: TRBV5-4
D: TRBD1
length: 15
J: TRBJ2-2
size: NA